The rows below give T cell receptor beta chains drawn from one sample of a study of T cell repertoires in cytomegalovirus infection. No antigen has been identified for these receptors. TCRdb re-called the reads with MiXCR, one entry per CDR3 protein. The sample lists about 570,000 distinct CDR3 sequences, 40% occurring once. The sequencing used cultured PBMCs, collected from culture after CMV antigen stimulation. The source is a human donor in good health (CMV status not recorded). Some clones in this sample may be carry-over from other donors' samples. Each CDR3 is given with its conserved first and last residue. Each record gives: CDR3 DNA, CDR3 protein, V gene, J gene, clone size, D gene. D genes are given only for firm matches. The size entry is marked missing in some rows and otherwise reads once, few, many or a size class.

TGTGCCAGCAGCTCGACGTTAGAGGATACGCAGTATTTT,CASSSTLEDTQYF,TRBV11-3,TRBJ2-3,-,-
TGTGCCAGCAGGTGGACAATTTTCGGGGAGCTGTTTTTT,CASRWTIFGELFF,TRBV5-6,TRBJ2-2,-,-
TGTGCCAGCAGTGTGTTCGGGAGCAATCAGCCCCAGCATTTT,CASSVFGSNQPQHF,TRBV6-1,TRBJ1-5,many,-
TGCAGCGTTGAGAACCCGGGACAGGGGAGCACTGAAGCTTTCTTT,CSVENPGQGSTEAFF,TRBV29-1,TRBJ1-1,-,TRBD1
TGTGCCAGTAGTTATGGGATGAGCTCCTACAATGAGCAGTTCTTC,CASSYGMSSYNEQFF,TRBV19,TRBJ2-1,-,-
TGTGCCAGCAGCCAAGGTTGGAATGAGCAGTTCTTC,CASSQGWNEQFF,TRBV7-2,TRBJ2-1,many,-
TGTGCCAGCAGTGAGCCTGGATGGGGGGCAGGTGAGCAGTTCTTC,CASSEPGWGAGEQFF,TRBV6-1,TRBJ2-1,-,-
TGTGCCAGCACGTTAGGGGGCTTAGGATATGGCTACACCTTC,CASTLGGLGYGYTF,TRBV6-1,TRBJ1-2,-,TRBD1
TGTGCCAGCAGCTTAATGAGGGGGGGCGGGTTCAACTATGGCTACACCTTC,CASSLMRGGGFNYGYTF,TRBV7-8,TRBJ1-2,few,-
TGTGCCAGCAGCTCCCAGGCAGGGTATGGAAACACCATATATTTT,CASSSQAGYGNTIYF,TRBV7-9,TRBJ1-3,-,-
TGTGCCAGCAGCTTAGTCCCGACAGGGAGCTATGGCTACACCTTC,CASSLVPTGSYGYTF,TRBV7-2,TRBJ1-2,many,TRBD1
TGTGCCAGCAGTCCCCGGGGACAGGGGGCGCGGGAGACCCAGTACTTC,CASSPRGQGARETQYF,TRBV28,TRBJ2-5,-,TRBD1
TGTGCCAGCAGTTTCTGGGCTAGCGGGGGTCCCAGGGATACGCAGTATTTT,CASSFWASGGPRDTQYF,TRBV27,TRBJ2-3,few,TRBD2
TGTGCCAGCAGCACCCCTCGGGGGGTAATGAACACTGAAGCTTTCTTT,CASSTPRGVMNTEAFF,TRBV7-2,TRBJ1-1,few,-
TGTGCCAGCAGCTTGGAGCCAGCGGGAGTCGGTGAGCAGTTCTTC,CASSLEPAGVGEQFF,TRBV7-2,TRBJ2-1,-,TRBD2
TGTGCCAGCACCTTGGACAGGGCGGATCAGCCCCAGCATTTT,CASTLDRADQPQHF,TRBV6-1,TRBJ1-5,-,TRBD1
TGTGCCAGTATCGATGGGGCTAGCGGGAGAAGTGAGCAGTTCTTC,CASIDGASGRSEQFF,TRBV19,TRBJ2-1,many,TRBD2
TGTGCCAGCCAGCCCGGGGGCAATCAGCCCCAGCATTTT,CASQPGGNQPQHF,TRBV5-5,TRBJ1-5,-,-
TGTGCCATCAGTGGGGGTAATCAGCCCCAGCATTTT,CAISGGNQPQHF,TRBV10-3,TRBJ1-5,-,-
TGTGCCAGCAAGGGGACTCACTACGAGCAGTACTTC,CASKGTHYEQYF,TRBV7-9,TRBJ2-7,once,-
TGTGCCATCAGTTCGGGATCTCAGAGCTATGGCTACACCTTC,CAISSGSQSYGYTF,TRBV10-3,TRBJ1-2,few,-
TGCGCCAGCAGCTTCGGACAGGGGACCGACACCATATATTTT,CASSFGQGTDTIYF,TRBV5-1,TRBJ1-3,-,TRBD1
TGTGCCAGCAGCGTACAGGGGAAGAACACTGAAGCTTTCTTT,CASSVQGKNTEAFF,TRBV9,TRBJ1-1,-,-
TGTGCCAGCAGCCAGGGACGGAATCAGCCCCAGCATTTT,CASSQGRNQPQHF,TRBV7-2,TRBJ1-5,many,-
TGTGCCAGTACTATGGGGAGGTATACTAACTATGGCTACACCTTC,CASTMGRYTNYGYTF,TRBV19,TRBJ1-2,-,-
TGTGCCAGCAGTGAGCGTCAGGGGAGGAATCAGCCCCAGCATTTT,CASSERQGRNQPQHF,TRBV4-2,TRBJ1-5,-,-
TGTGCCAGCAGCTCCAAAGGCCCATTCCCCAGAGAGACCCAGTACTTC,CASSSKGPFPRETQYF,TRBV7-2,TRBJ2-5,-,-
TGTGCCAGTAGTCGGACTAGCGGGCGGACCGGGGAGCTGTTTTTT,CASSRTSGRTGELFF,TRBV19,TRBJ2-2,-,TRBD2
TGTGCCAGCAGGGGGCTTGCAACTAATGAAAAACTGTTTTTT,CASRGLATNEKLFF,TRBV7-9,TRBJ1-4,-,-